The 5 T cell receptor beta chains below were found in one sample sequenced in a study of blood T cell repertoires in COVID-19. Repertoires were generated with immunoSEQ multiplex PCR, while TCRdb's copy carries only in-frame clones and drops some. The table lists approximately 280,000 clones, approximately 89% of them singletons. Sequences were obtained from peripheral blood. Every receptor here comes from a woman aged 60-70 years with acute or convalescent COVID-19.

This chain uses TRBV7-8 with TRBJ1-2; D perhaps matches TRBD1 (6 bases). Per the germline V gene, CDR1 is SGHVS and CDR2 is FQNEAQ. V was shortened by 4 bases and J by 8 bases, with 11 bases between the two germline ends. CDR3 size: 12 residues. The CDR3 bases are TGTGCCAGCAGCTGGGGGGGCGGAGGCTACACCTTC. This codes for CASSWGGGGYTF.

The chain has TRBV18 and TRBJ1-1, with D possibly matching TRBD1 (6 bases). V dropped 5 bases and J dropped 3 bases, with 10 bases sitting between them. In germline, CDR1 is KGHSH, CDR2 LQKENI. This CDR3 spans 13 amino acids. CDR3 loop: CASSEHRDTEAFF. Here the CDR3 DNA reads TGTGCCAGCTCAGAGCACAGGGACACTGAAGCTTTCTTT.

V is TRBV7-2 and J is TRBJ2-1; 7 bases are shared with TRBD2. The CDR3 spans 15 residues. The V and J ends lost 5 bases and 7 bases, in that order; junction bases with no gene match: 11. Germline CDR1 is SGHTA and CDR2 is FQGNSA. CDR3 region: CASSLSAGPRNEQFF. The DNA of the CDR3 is TGTGCCAGCAGCCTCTCAGCGGGGCCACGGAATGAGCAGTTCTTC.

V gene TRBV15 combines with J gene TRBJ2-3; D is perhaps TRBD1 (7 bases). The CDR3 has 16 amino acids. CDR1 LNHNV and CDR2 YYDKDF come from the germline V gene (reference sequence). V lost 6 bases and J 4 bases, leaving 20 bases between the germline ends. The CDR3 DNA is TGTGCCACCAGTTGGACAGGCATATCTAGCGCAGATACGCAGTATTTT. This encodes CATSWTGISSADTQYF.

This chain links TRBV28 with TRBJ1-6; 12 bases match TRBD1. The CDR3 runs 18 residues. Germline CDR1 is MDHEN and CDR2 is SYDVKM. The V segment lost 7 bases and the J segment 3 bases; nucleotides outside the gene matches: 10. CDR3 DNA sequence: TGTGCCAGCATCTGGGGACAGGGGGCCAGCGTCTATAATTCACCCCTCCACTTT. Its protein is CASIWGQGASVYNSPLHF.